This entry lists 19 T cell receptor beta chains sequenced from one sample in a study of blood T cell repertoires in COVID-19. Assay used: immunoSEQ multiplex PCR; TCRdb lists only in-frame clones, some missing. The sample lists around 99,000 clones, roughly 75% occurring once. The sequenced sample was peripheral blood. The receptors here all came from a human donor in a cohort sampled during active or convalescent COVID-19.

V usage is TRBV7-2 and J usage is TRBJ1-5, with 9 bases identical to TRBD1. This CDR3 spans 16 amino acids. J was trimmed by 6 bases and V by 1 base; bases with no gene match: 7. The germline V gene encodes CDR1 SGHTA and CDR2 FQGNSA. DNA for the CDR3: TGTGCCAGCAGCTTAGGGGCGGGACAGGGTTTTCAGCCCCAGCATTTT. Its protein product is CASSLGAGQGFQPQHF.

CDR3 protein: CASSRDRAQPQHF. The CDR3, as DNA: TGTGCCAGCAGCAGGGACAGGGCCCAGCCCCAGCATTTT. The genes are TRBV7-2 and TRBJ1-5, with TRBD1 matching over 9 bases. V lost 5 bases to trimming and J lost 7 bases; unmatched junction nucleotides: 3. CDR3 length: 13 amino acids. Germline V gene sequence: CDR1 SGHTA, CDR2 FQGNSA.

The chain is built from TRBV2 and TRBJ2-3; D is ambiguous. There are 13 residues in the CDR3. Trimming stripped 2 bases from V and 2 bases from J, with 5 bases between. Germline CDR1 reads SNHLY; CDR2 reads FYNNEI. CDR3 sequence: CASSEQNTDTQYF. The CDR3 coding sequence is TGTGCCAGCAGTGAACAGAACACAGATACGCAGTATTTT. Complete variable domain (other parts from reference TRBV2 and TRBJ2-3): EPEVTQTPSHQVTQMGQEVILRCVPISNHLYFYWYRQILGQKVEFLVSFYNNEISEKSEIFDDQFSVERPDGSNFTLKIRSTKLEDSAMYFCASSEQNTDTQYFGPGTRLTVL.

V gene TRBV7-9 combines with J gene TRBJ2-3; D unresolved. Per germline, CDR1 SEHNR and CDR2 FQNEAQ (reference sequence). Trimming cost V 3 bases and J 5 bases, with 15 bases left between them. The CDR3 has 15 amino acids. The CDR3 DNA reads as TGTGCCAGCAGCTTCTCGAGGCTAGACCAAGATACGCAGTATTTT. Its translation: CASSFSRLDQDTQYF.

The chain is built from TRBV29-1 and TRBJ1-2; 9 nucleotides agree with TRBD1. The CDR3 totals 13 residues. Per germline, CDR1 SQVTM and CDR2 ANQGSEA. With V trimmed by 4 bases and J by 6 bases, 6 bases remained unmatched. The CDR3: CSVVQGAFDGYTF. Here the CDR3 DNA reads TGCAGCGTTGTACAGGGGGCTTTCGATGGCTACACCTTC.

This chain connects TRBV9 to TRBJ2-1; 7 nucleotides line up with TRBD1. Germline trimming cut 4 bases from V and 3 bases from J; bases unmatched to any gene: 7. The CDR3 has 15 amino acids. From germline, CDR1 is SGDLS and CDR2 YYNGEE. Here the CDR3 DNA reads TGTGCCAGCAGCACTACAGGGGAGATCTACAATGAGCAGTTCTTC. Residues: CASSTTGEIYNEQFF.

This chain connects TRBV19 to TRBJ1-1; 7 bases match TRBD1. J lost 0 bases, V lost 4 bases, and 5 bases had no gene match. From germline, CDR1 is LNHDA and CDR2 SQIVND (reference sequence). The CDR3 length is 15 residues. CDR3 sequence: CASSTRGTVNTEAFF. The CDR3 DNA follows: TGTGCCAGTAGTACCCGAGGGACAGTGAACACTGAAGCTTTCTTT.

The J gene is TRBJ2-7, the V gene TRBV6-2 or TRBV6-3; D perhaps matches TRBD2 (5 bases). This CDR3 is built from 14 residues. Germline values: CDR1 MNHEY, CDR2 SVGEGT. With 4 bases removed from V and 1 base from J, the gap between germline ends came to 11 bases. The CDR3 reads CASSFRTLSYEQYF. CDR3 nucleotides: TGTGCCAGCAGTTTCAGGACTCTATCCTACGAGCAGTACTTC.

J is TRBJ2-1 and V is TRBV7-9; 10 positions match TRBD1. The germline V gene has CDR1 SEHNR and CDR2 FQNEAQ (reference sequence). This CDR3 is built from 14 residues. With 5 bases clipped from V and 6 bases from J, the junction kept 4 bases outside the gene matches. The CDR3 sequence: CASSAGTGANEQFF. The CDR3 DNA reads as TGTGCCAGCAGCGCCGGGACAGGGGCCAATGAGCAGTTCTTC.

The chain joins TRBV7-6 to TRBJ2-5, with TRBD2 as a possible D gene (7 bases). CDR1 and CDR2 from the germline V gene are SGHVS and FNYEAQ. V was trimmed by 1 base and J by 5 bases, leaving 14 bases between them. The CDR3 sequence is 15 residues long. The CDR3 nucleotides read TGTGCCAGCAGCTTAGGGGTGCGGGGGCCGGAGACCCAGTACTTC. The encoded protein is CASSLGVRGPETQYF.

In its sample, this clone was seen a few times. The CDR3 loop reads CASTQGERFGSPLHF. DNA of the CDR3: TGTGCCAGCACGCAGGGGGAGCGTTTTGGGTCACCCCTCCACTTT. This chain joins TRBV2 and TRBJ1-6; 7 bases are a match to TRBD1. J was trimmed by 10 bases and V by 7 bases; bases with no gene match: 13. CDR1 and CDR2 from the germline V gene are SNHLY and FYNNEI. CDR3 size: 15 residues.

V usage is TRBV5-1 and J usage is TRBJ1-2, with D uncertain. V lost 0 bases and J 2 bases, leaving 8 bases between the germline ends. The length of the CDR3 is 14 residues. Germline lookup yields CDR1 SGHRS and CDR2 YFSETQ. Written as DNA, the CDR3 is TGCGCCAGCAGCTTGGAAATCTCCAACTATGGCTACACCTTC. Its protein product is CASSLEISNYGYTF.

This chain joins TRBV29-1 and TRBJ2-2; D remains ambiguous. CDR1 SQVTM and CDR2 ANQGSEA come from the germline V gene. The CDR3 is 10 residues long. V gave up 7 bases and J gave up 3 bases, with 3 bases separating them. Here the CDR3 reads CSAYTGELFF. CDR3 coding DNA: TGCAGCGCCTACACCGGGGAGCTGTTTTTT.

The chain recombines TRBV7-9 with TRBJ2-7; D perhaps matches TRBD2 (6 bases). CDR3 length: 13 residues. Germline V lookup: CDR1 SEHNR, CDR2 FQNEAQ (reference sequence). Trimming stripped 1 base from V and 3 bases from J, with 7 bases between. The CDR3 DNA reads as TGTGCCAGCAGCTTAGTGGGGGGCTACGAGCAGTACTTC. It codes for CASSLVGGYEQYF.

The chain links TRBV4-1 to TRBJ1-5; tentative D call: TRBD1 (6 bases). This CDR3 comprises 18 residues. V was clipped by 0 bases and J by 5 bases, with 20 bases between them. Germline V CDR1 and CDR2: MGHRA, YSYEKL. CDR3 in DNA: TGCGCCAGCAGCCAAGACACACTTCTTGACAGGTCCCATCAGCCCCAGCATTTT. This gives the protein CASSQDTLLDRSHQPQHF.

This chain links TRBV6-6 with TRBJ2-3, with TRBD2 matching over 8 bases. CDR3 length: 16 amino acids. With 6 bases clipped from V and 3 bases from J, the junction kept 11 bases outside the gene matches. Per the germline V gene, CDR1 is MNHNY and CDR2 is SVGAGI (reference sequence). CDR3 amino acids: CASRNLLAGKTDTQYF. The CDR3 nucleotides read TGTGCCAGCAGGAACCTTTTAGCGGGGAAAACAGATACGCAGTATTTT.

For the CDR3, the DNA is TGTGCCAGCAGAGATCTAACTAACTATGGCTACACCTTC. Protein sequence: CASRDLTNYGYTF. This chain uses TRBV7-2 with TRBJ1-2; no clear D. The germline CDR1 and CDR2 sequences are SGHTA and FQGNSA. The CDR3 covers 13 residues. V lost 6 bases and J 0 bases, leaving 8 bases between the germline ends.

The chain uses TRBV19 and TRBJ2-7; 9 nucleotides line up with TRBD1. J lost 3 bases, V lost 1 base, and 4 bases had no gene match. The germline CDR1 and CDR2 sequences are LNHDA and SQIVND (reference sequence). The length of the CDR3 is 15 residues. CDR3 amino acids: CASSIAPGQGYEQYF. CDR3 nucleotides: TGTGCCAGTAGTATAGCTCCGGGACAGGGCTACGAGCAGTACTTC.

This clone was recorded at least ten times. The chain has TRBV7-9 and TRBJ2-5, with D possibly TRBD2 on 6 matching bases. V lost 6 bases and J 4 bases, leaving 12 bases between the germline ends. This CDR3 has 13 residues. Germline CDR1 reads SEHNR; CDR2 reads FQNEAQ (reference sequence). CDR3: CASSRGFVETQYF. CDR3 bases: TGTGCCAGCAGTCGGGGGTTCGTAGAGACCCAGTACTTC.